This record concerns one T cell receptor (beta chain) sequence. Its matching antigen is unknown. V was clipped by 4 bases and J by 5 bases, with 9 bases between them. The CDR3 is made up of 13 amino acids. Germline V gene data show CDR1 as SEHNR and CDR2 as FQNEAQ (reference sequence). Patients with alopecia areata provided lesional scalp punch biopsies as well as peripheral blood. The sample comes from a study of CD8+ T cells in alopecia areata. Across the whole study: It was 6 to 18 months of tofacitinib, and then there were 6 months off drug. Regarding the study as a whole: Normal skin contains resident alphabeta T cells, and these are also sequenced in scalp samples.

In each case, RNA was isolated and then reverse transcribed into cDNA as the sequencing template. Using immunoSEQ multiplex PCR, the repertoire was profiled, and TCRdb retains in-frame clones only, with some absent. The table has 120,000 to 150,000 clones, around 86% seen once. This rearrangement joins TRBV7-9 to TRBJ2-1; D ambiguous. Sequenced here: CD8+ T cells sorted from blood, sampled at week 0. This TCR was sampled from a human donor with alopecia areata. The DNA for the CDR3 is TGTGCCAGCAGCTCCGGAACTGACAATGAGCAGTTCTTC. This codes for CASSSGTDNEQFF.